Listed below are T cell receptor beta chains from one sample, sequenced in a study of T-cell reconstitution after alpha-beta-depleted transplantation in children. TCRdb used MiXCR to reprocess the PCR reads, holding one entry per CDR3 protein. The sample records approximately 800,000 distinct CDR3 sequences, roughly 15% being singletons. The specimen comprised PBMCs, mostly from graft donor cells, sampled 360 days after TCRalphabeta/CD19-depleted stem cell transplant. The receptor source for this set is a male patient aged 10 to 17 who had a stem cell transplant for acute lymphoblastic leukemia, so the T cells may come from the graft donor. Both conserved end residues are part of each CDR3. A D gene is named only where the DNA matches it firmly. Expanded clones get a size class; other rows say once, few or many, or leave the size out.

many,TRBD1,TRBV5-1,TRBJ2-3,TGCGCCAGCAGCTTTGGACAGGGGGCGCGGATTTCAGATACGCAGTATTTT,CASSFGQGARISDTQYF
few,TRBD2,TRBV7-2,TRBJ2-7,TGTGCCAGCACCCCATCGGGGGGGGACTACGAGCAGTACTTC,CASTPSGGDYEQYF
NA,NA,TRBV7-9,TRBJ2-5,TGTGCCAGCAGGCCAGGGCCTGTGGAGACCCAGTACTTC,CASRPGPVETQYF
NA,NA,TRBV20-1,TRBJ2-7,TGCAGTGCTAGACTAGGCTCCTACGAGCAGTACTTC,CSARLGSYEQYF
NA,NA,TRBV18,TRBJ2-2,TGTGCCAGCTCACCCACCGGGACATCGAACACCGGGGAGCTGTTTTTT,CASSPTGTSNTGELFF
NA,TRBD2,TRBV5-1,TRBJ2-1,TGCGCCAGCAGCCCCGGGACTAGCGGGTGGAATGAGCAGTTCTTC,CASSPGTSGWNEQFF
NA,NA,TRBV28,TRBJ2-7,TGTGCCAGCAGTCGATTCCCCTTGGGGCTACTCTACGAGCAGTACTTC,CASSRFPLGLLYEQYF
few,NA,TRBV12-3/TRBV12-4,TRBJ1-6,TGTGCCAGCAGGATCCTAGTGGGGGGTAATTCACCCCTCCACTTT,CASRILVGGNSPLHF
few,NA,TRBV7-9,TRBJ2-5,TGTGCCAGCAGTCTCCTGGGGGTTCCGCAAGAGACCCAGTACTTC,CASSLLGVPQETQYF
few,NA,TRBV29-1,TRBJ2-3,TGCAGCGTAGAAGGACGACTCACAGATACGCAGTATTTT,CSVEGRLTDTQYF
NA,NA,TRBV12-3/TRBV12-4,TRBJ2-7,TGTGCCAGCAGCCGGAGCTACACGAGCGTAGCGTACTTC,CASSRSYTSVAYF
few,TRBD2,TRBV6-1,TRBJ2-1,TGTGCCAGCAGGGATAGCGGGAACAATCCCAATGAGCAGTTCTTC,CASRDSGNNPNEQFF
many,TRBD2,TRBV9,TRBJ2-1,TGTGCCAGCAGTCTAGCGGGAGTACCATCCTACAATGAGCAGTTCTTC,CASSLAGVPSYNEQFF
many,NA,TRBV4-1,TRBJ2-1,TGCGCCAGCAGCCAGACCGGAGCCGGATTTCCCTACAATGAGCAGTTCTTC,CASSQTGAGFPYNEQFF
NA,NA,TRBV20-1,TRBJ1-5,TGCAGTGCTCGGAGTGATAGCAATCAGCCCCAGCATTTT,CSARSDSNQPQHF
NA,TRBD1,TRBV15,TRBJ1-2,TGTGCCACCAGCAGAGAGGATATCATGGGGAGACAGGGGCCTTATGGCTACACCTTC,CATSREDIMGRQGPYGYTF
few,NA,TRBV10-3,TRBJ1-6,TGTGCCATCAGTGAGGCCTGGACGGTTCGTTCACCCCTCCACTTT,CAISEAWTVRSPLHF
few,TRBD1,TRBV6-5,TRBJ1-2,TGTGCCAGCAGCCTACTCCCAATTACAGGGGCGGGGGAATATGGCTACACCTTC,CASSLLPITGAGEYGYTF
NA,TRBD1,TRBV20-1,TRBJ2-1,TGCAGTGCTAGAGTCGGGACAGCCTACAATGAGCAGTTCTTC,CSARVGTAYNEQFF
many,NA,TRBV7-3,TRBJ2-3,TGTGCCAGCAGCTCTCTAGCGTTCACAGATACGCAGTATTTT,CASSSLAFTDTQYF